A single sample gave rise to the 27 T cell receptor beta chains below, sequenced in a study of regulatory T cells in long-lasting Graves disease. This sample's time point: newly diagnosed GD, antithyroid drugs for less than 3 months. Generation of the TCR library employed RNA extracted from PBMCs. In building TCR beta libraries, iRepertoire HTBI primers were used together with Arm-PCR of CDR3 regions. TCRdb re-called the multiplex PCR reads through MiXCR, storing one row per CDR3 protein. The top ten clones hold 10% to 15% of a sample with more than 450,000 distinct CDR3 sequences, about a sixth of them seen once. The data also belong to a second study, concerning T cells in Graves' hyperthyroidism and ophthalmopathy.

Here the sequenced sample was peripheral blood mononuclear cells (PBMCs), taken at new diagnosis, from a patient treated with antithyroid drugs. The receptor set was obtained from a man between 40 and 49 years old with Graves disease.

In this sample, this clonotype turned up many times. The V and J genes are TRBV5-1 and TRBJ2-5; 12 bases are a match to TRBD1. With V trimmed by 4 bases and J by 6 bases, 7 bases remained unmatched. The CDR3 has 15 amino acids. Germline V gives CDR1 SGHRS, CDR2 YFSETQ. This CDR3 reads CASSAGQGARKTQYF. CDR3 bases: TGCGCCAGCAGCGCGGGACAGGGGGCCAGAAAGACCCAGTACTTC.

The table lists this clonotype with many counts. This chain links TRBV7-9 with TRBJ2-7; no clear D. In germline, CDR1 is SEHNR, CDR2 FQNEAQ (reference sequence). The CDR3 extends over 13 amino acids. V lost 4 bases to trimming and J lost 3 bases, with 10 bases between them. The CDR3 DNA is TGTGCCAGCAGCTCGCCCTTCTACTACGAGCAGTACTTC. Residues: CASSSPFYYEQYF.

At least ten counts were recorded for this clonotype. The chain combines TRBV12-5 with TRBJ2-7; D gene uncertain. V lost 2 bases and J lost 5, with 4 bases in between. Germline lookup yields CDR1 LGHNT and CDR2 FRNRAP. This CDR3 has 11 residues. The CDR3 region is CASGLPHEQYF. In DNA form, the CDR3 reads TGTGCTAGTGGTTTGCCCCACGAGCAGTACTTC.

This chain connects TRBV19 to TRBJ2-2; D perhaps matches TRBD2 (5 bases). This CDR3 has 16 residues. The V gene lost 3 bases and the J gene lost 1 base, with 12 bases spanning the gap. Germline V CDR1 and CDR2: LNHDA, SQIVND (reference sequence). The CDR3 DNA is TGTGCCAGTAGTATCCGAGGGAATTGGAACACCGGGGAGCTGTTTTTT. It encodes CASSIRGNWNTGELFF.

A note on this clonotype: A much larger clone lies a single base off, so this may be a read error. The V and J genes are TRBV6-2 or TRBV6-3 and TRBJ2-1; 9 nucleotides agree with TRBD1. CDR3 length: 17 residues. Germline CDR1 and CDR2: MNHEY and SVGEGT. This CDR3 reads CAGSRPTTGGAYNEQFF. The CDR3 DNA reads TGTGCCGGCAGTCGACCAACGACAGGGGGTGCGTACAATGAGCAGTTCTTC.

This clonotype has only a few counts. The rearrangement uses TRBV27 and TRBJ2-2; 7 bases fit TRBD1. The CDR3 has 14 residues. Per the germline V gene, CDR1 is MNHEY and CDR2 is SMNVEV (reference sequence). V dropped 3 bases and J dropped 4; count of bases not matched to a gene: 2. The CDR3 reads CASSLGQTTGELFF. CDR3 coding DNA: TGTGCCAGCAGTTTGGGACAGACCACCGGGGAGCTGTTTTTT.

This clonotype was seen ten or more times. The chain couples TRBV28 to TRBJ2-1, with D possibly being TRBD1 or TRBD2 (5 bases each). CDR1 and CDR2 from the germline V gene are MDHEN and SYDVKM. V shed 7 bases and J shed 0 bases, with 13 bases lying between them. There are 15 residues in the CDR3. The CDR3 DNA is TGTGCCAGCACCGGGACCGATCCCTCCTACAATGAGCAGTTCTTC. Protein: CASTGTDPSYNEQFF.

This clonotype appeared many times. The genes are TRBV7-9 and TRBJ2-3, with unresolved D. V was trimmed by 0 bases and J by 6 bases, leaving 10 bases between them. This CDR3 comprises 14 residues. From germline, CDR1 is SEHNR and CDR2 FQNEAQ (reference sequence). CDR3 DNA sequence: TGTGCCAGCAGCTTAGCTATCCAAGCGGATACGCAGTATTTT. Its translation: CASSLAIQADTQYF.

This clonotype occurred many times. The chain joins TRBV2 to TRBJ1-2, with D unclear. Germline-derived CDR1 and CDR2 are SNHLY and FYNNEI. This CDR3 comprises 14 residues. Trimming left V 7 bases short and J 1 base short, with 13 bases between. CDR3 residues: CASTPDGYNYGYTF. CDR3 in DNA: TGTGCCAGCACCCCGGACGGTTATAACTATGGCTACACCTTC.

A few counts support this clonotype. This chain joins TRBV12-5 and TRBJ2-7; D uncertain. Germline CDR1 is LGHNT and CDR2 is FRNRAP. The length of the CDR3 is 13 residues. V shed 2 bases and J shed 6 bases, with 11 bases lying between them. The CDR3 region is CASGLSLGGEQYF. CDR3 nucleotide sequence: TGTGCTAGTGGTTTGTCCCTAGGCGGCGAGCAGTACTTC.

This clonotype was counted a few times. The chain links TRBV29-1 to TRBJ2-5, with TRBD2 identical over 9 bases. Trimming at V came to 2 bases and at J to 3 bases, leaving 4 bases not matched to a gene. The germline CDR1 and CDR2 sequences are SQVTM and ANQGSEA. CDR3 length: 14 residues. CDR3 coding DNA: TGCAGCGTTGAATTGGGCGGGGGGGAAGAGACCCAGTACTTC. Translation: CSVELGGGEETQYF.

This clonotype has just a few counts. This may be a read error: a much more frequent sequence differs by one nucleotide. This CDR3 reads CSARGTAGGYEQFF. The CDR3 region has the DNA TGCAGTGCTAGAGGTACAGCGGGAGGGTATGAGCAGTTCTTC. This chain uses TRBV20-1 with TRBJ2-1; 10 bases align to TRBD2. The CDR3 runs to 14 residues. V trimming: 1 base; J trimming: 8 bases; junction bases outside the gene matches: 5. CDR1 and CDR2 (germline): DFQATT, SNEGSKA (reference sequence).

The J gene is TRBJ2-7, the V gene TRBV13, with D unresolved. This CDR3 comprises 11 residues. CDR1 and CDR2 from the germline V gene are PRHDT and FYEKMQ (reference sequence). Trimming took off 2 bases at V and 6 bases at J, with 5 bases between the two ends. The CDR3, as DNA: TGTGCCAGCAGCTTAATCTCCGAGCAGTACTTC. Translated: CASSLISEQYF.

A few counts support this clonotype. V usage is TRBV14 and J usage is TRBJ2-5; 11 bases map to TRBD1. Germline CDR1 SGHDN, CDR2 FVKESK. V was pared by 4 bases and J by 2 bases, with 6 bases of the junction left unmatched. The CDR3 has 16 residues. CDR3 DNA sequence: TGTGCCAGCAGCCCCCGTGGGACAGGGGGACAAGAGACCCAGTACTTC. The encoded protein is CASSPRGTGGQETQYF.

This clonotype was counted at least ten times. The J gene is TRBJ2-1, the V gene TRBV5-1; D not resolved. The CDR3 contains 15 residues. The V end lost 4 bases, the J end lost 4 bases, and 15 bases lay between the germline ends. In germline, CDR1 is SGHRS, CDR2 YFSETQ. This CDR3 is CASSLVDATYNEQFF. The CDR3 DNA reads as TGCGCCAGCAGCCTGGTCGATGCAACGTACAATGAGCAGTTCTTC. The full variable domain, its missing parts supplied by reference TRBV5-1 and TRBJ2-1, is KAGVTQTPRYLIKTRGQQVTLSCSPISGHRSVSWYQQTPGQGLQFLFEYFSETQRNKGNFPGRFSGRQFSNSRSEMNVSTLELGDSALYLCASSLVDATYNEQFFGPGTRLTVL.

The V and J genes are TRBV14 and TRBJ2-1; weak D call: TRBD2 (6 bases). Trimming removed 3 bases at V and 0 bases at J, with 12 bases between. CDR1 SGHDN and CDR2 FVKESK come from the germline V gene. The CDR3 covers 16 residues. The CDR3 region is CASSQRGTSSYNEQFF. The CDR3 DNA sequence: TGTGCCAGCAGCCAGCGGGGCACGAGCTCCTACAATGAGCAGTTCTTC.

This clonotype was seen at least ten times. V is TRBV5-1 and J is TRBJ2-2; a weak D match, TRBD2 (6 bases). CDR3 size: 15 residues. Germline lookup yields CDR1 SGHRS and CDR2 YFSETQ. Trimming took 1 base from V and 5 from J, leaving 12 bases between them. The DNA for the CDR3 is TGCGCCAGCAGCTTGCGACTAGATTTAACCGGGGAGCTGTTTTTT. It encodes CASSLRLDLTGELFF.

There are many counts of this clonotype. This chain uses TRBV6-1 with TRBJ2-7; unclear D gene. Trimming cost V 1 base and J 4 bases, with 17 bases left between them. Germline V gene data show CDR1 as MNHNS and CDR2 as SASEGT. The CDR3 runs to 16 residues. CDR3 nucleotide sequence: TGTGCCAGCAGTGAAGGTGCGTCCCACCTGGGGTACGAGCAGTACTTC. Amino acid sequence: CASSEGASHLGYEQYF.

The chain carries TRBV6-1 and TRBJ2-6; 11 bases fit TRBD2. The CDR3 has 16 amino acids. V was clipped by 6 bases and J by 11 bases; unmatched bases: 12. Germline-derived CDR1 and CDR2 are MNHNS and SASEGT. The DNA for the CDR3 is TGTGCCAGCAGACTTCCCGGGACTAGCGGCCAGGACGTCCTGACTTTC. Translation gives CASRLPGTSGQDVLTF.

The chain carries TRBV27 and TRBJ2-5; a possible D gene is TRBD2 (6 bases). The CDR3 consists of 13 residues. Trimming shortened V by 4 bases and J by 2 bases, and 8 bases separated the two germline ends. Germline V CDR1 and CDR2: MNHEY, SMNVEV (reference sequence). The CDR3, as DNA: TGTGCCAGCAGTTACGGACTACAAGAGACCCAGTACTTC. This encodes CASSYGLQETQYF.

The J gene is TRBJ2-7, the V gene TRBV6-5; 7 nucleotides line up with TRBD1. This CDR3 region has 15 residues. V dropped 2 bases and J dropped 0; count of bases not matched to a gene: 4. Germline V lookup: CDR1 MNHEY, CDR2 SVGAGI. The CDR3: CASSYGTVSSYEQYV. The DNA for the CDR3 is TGTGCCAGCAGTTACGGGACAGTGAGCTCCTACGAGCAGTACGTC.

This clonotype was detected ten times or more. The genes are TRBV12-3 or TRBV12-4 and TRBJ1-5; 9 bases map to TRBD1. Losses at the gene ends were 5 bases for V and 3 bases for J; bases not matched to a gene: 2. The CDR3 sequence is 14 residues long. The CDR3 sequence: CASSRTGDNQPQHF. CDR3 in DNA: TGTGCCAGCAGTCGGACAGGGGACAATCAGCCCCAGCATTTT.

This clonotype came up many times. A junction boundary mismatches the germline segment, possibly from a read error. The CDR3 DNA reads as TGTGCCAGCAGTCTTGACAGGGTGCGGACTGAAGCTTTCTTT. Translating gives CASSLDRVRTEAFF. The rearrangement joins TRBV5-1 to TRBJ1-1; 7 nucleotides match TRBD1. The CDR3 has 14 residues. Germline CDR1 reads SGHRS; CDR2 reads YFSETQ. The variable domain in full, with the rest retrieved from reference TRBV5-1 and TRBJ1-1, is KAGVTQTPRYLIKTRGQQVTLSCSPISGHRSVSWYQQTPGQGLQFLFEYFSETQRNKGNFPGRFSGRQFSNSRSEMNVSTLELGDSALYLCASSLDRVRTEAFFGQGTRLTVV.

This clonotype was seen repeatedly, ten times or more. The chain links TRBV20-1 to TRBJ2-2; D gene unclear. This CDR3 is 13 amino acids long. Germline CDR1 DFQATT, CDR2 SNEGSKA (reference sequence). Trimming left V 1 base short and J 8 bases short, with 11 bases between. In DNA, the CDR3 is TGCAGTGCTAGAGGACCCTTGTCGGGGGAGCTGTTTTTT. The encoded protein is CSARGPLSGELFF.

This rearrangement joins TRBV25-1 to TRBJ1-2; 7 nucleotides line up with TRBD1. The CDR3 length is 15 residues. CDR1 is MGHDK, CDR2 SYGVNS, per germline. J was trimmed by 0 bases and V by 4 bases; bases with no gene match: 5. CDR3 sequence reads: CASSAPGQANYGYTF. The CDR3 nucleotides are TGTGCCAGCAGTGCCCCCGGACAGGCTAACTATGGCTACACCTTC.

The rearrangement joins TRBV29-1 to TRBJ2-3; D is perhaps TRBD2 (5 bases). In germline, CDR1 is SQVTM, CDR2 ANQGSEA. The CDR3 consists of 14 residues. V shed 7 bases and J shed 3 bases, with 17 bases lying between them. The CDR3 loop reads CSAAGGGGTDTQYF. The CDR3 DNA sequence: TGCAGCGCCGCTGGCGGAGGCGGAACAGATACGCAGTATTTT.

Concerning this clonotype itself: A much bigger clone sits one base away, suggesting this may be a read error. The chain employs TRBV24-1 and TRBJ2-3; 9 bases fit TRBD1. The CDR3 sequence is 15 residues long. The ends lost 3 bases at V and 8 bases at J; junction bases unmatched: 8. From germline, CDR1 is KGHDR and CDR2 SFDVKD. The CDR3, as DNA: TGTGCCACCAGTGATGCGACAGGGGGACCAGGTACGCAGTATTTT. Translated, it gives CATSDATGGPGTQYF.